This TCR beta chain derives from a study of cytomegalovirus exposure and HLA in healthy donors. 13 Jbeta primers and 60 Vbeta primers were used for the PCR. The method was immunoSEQ multiplex PCR; TCRdb's version includes in-frame clones alone and lacks a portion of them. The sample carries over 75,000 clones, 75% to 85% recorded once. J was trimmed by 3 bases and V by 0 bases; bases with no gene match: 2. This CDR3 is 15 amino acids long. Germline CDR1 SGHNT, CDR2 YYREEE (reference sequence). This clone was seen just once. Sequencing was carried out using PBMCs. The clonotype was recovered from a male donor in good health and CMV-seropositive. The V gene is TRBV5-4, the J gene TRBJ2-1; 8 bases are shared with TRBD2. CDR3 residues: CASSLERGIYNEQFF. CDR3 sequence (DNA): TGTGCCAGCAGCTTGGAGCGGGGGATCTACAATGAGCAGTTCTTC.